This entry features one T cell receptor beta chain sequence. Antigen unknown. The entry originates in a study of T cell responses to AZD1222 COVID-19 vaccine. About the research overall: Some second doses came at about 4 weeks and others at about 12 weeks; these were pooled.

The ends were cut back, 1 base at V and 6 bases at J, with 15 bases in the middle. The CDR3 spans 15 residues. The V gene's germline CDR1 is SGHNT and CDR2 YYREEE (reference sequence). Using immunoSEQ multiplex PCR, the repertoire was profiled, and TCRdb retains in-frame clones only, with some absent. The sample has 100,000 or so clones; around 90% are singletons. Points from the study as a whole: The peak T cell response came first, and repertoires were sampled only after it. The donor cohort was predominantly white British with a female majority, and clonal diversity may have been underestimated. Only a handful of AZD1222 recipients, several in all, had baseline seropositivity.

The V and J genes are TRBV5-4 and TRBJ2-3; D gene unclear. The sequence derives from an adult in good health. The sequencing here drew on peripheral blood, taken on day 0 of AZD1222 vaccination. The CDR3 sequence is CASSLSLGSPDTQYF. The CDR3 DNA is TGTGCCAGCAGCTTGAGCCTAGGGTCGCCGGATACGCAGTATTTT.